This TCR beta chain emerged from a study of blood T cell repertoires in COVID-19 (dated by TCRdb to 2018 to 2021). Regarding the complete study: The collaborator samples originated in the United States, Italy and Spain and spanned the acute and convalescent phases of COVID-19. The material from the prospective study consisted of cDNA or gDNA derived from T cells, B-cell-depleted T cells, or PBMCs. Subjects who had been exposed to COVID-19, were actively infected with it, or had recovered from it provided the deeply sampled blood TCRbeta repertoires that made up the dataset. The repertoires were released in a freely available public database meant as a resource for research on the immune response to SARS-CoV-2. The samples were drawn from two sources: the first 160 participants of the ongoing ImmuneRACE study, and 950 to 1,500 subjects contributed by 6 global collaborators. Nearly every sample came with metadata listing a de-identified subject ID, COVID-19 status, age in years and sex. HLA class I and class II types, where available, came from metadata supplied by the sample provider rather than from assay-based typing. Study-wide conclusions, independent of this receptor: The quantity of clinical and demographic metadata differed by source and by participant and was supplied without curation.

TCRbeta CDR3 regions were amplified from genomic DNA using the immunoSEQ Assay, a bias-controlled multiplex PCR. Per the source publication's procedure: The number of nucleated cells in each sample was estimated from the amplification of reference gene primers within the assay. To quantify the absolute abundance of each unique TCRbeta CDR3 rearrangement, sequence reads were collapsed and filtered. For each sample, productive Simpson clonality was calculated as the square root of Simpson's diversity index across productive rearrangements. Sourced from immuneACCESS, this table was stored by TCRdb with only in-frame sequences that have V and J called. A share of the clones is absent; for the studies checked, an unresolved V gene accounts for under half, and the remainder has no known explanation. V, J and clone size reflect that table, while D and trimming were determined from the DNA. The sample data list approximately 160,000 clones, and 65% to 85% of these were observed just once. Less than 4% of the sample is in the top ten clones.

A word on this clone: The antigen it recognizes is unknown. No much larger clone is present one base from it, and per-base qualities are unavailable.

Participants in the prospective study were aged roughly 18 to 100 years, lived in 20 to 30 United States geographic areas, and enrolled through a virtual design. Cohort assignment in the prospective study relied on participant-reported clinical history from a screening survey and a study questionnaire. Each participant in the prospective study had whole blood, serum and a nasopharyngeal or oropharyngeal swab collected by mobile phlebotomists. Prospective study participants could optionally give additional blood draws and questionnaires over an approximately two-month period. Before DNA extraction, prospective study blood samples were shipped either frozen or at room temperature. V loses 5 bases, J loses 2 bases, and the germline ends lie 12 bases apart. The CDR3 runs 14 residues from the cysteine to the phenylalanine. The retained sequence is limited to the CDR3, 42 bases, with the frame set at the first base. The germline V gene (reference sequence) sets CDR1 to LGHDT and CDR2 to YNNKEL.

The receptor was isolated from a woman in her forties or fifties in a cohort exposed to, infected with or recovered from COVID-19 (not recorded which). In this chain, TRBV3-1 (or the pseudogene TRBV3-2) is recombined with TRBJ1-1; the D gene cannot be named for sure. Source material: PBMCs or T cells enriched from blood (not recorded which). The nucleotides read TGTGCCAGCAGCGATTTTTACAGAAACACTGAAGCTTTCTTT. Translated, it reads CASSDFYRNTEAFF.